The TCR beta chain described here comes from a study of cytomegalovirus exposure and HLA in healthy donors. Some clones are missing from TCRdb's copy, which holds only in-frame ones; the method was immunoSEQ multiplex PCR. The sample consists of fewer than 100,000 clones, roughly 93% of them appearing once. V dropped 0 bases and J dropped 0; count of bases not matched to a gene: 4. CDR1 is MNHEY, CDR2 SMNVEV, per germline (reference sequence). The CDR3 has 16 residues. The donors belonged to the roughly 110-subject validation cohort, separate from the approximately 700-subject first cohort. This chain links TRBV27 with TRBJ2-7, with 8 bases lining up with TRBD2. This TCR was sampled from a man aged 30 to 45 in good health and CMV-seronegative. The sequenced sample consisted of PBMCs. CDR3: CASSLSPGGSSYEQYF. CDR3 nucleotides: TGTGCCAGCAGTTTATCGCCGGGGGGGAGCTCCTACGAGCAGTACTTC.